Below are 25 T cell receptor beta chains sequenced from a single sample in a study of OX40 agonist ivuxolimab in advanced cancers. TCRdb keeps only in-frame clones here, not all; method: immunoSEQ multiplex PCR. The sample records 100,000 or so clones, under 85% being singletons. Source: CD4+ or CD8+ T cells sorted from blood, taken in a trial of the OX40 agonist ivuxolimab. The receptors stem from an adult with an advanced solid tumor such as melanoma, head and neck, liver or kidney cancer.

V usage is TRBV7-2 and J usage is TRBJ2-3; D possibly matches TRBD1 or TRBD2 (5 bases each). Trimming took off 5 bases at V and 1 base at J, with 7 bases between the two ends. CDR3 length equals 13 residues. Germline V lookup: CDR1 SGHTA, CDR2 FQGNSA. The CDR3 is CASSRDRTDTQYF. The DNA of the CDR3 is TGTGCCAGCAGCCGGGACCGCACAGATACGCAGTATTTT. Full variable domain (outside the CDR3, taken from reference TRBV7-2 and TRBJ2-3): GAGVSQSPSNKVTEKGKDVELRCDPISGHTALYWYRQSLGQGLEFLIYFQGNSAPDKSGLPSDRFSAERTGGSVSTLTIQRTQQEDSAVYLCASSRDRTDTQYFGPGTRLTVL.

The chain couples TRBV28 to TRBJ2-2; no clear D. The CDR3 loop spans 16 amino acids. Germline V CDR1 and CDR2: MDHEN, SYDVKM. Trimming cost V 3 bases and J 4 bases, with 15 bases left between them. CDR3 sequence: CASSFRADVATGELFF. The CDR3 DNA sequence: TGTGCCAGCAGTTTCCGAGCCGATGTGGCCACCGGGGAGCTGTTTTTT.

V gene TRBV28 combines with J gene TRBJ2-1; D not certain. The CDR3 has 13 amino acids. With 1 base removed from V and 9 bases from J, the gap between germline ends came to 10 bases. CDR1 is MDHEN and CDR2 is SYDVKM in the germline V gene. The CDR3: CASSLLAVGEQFF. Written as DNA, the CDR3 is TGTGCCAGCAGTTTATTGGCAGTGGGTGAGCAGTTCTTC.

The chain employs TRBV19 and TRBJ1-1; tentatively, D is TRBD1 (6 bases). The CDR3 is made up of 12 amino acids. Germline V gene sequence: CDR1 LNHDA, CDR2 SQIVND (reference sequence). The V end lost 3 bases, the J end lost 8 bases, and 10 bases lay between the germline ends. This CDR3 reads CASSILQGEAFF. As DNA, the CDR3 is TGTGCCAGTAGTATCTTACAGGGCGAAGCTTTCTTT.

The chain is built from TRBV28 and TRBJ2-2, with D tentatively TRBD2 (5 bases). Per the germline V gene, CDR1 is MDHEN and CDR2 is SYDVKM. Trimming left V 5 bases short and J 7 bases short, with 14 bases between. The CDR3 length is 14 residues. CDR3 residues: CASSRSGGGGELFF. CDR3 nucleotide sequence: TGTGCCAGCAGTCGGTCCGGCGGAGGCGGGGAGCTGTTTTTT.

The V call is TRBV16, the J call TRBJ2-2; 9 nucleotides match TRBD2. V shed 1 base and J 9 bases; nucleotides not matched to a gene: 6. Germline V gives CDR1 KGHSY, CDR2 FQNENV. The CDR3 runs 15 residues. The CDR3 DNA is TGTGCCAGCAGCCAATGGTCTAGCGGGACTCGGGAGCTGTTTTTT. Translated, it gives CASSQWSSGTRELFF.

V gene TRBV19 combines with J gene TRBJ2-1; D is undetermined. The germline CDR1 and CDR2 sequences are LNHDA and SQIVND (reference sequence). V lost 1 base to trimming and J lost 2 bases, with 9 bases between them. CDR3 length: 15 residues. Here the CDR3 DNA reads TGTGCCAGTAGTATAGCTCCGGGTGCCTACAATGAGCAGTTCTTC. It encodes CASSIAPGAYNEQFF.

This clone was seen a single time. This chain joins TRBV10-2 and TRBJ1-2; TRBD1 is a possible D gene (5 bases). The CDR3 has 14 residues. The germline gives CDR1 WSHSY, CDR2 SAAADI. Trimming stripped 7 bases from V and 3 bases from J, with 15 bases between. The CDR3 DNA reads as TGCGCCAGCAACATGGGGGGATCCGACTATGGCTACACCTTC. Translation: CASNMGGSDYGYTF.

CDR3 DNA sequence: TGCGCCAGCAGCCAAGATCAGAGCGGGGGCACAGATACGCAGTATTTT. Its translation: CASSQDQSGGTDTQYF. This chain connects TRBV4-1 to TRBJ2-3; 7 bases map to TRBD2. With 0 bases clipped from V and 1 base from J, the junction kept 4 bases outside the gene matches. This CDR3 is 16 amino acids long. Germline lookup yields CDR1 MGHRA and CDR2 YSYEKL.

CDR3 region: CASSRGLGGTSGFYSYEQYF. For the CDR3, the DNA is TGTGCCAGCAGCCGGGGCCTCGGAGGGACTAGCGGTTTTTACTCCTACGAGCAGTACTTC. The V and J genes are TRBV28 and TRBJ2-5; the match to TRBD2 covers 11 bases. The J call is uncertain, as TRBJ2-7 better fits the DNA end. Germline V gene data show CDR1 as MDHEN and CDR2 as SYDVKM. The length of the CDR3 is 20 residues.

The rearrangement joins TRBV15 to TRBJ1-1; unclear D gene. The CDR3 loop spans 13 amino acids. Germline CDR1 and CDR2: LNHNV and YYDKDF (reference sequence). The V end was cut by 5 bases, the J end by 0 bases, with 7 bases between. The chain's CDR3 is CATSAGMNTEAFF. In DNA, the CDR3 is TGTGCCACCAGCGCCGGCATGAACACTGAAGCTTTCTTT.

The chain couples TRBV28 to TRBJ1-5; D might be TRBD1 (6 bases). The germline V gene has CDR1 MDHEN and CDR2 SYDVKM. The CDR3 is 14 residues long. V shed 11 bases and J shed 0 bases, with 14 bases lying between them. CDR3 amino acids: CAAQTGISNQPQHF. The CDR3 DNA is TGTGCCGCCCAAACAGGGATTAGCAATCAGCCCCAGCATTTT.

The rearrangement uses TRBV27 and TRBJ2-1, with D uncertain. The CDR3 contains 14 residues. CDR1 MNHEY and CDR2 SMNVEV come from the germline V gene (reference sequence). With 4 bases removed from V and 5 bases from J, the gap between germline ends came to 12 bases. CDR3 residues: CASSSNSPHNEQFF. Written as DNA, the CDR3 is TGTGCCAGCAGTTCGAATTCCCCCCACAATGAGCAGTTCTTC.

In this sample, this clone turned up a few times. The chain employs TRBV28 and TRBJ1-6, with D perhaps matching TRBD1 (6 bases). Germline loops: CDR1 MDHEN, CDR2 SYDVKM. Trimming stripped 5 bases from V and 3 bases from J, with 11 bases between. The CDR3 runs to 15 residues. CDR3 residues: CASSRGQNYNSPLHF. In nucleotides, the CDR3 is TGTGCCAGCAGTCGGGGGCAGAACTATAATTCACCCCTCCACTTT.

The rearrangement links TRBV6-5 to TRBJ1-3, with D unresolved. Germline V lookup: CDR1 MNHEY, CDR2 SVGAGI. This CDR3 contains 16 residues. Trimming took 0 bases from V and 0 from J, leaving 9 bases between them. CDR3: CASSYSAVTSGNTIYF. The CDR3 DNA sequence: TGTGCCAGCAGTTACTCGGCAGTCACCTCTGGAAACACCATATATTTT.

The V gene is TRBV5-1, the J gene TRBJ2-5; 8 nucleotides line up with TRBD1. The trim removed 7 bases at V and 4 bases at J, leaving 6 bases unmatched. This CDR3 has 13 amino acids. Per the germline V gene, CDR1 is SGHRS and CDR2 is YFSETQ. CDR3 residues: CASGQGVGETQYF. The CDR3 DNA reads as TGCGCCAGCGGACAGGGCGTAGGAGAGACCCAGTACTTC.

This clone was observed a few times. The chain employs TRBV28 and TRBJ2-7; 8 nucleotides line up with TRBD2. The junction had 6 bases not matched to a gene; V was cut back by 4 bases and J by 1 base. This CDR3 is built from 15 residues. From germline, CDR1 is MDHEN and CDR2 SYDVKM. CDR3 nucleotides: TGTGCCAGCAGTTCTCCCAGCGGGAGATCCTACGAGCAGTACTTC. Protein sequence: CASSSPSGRSYEQYF.

V and J are TRBV5-1 and TRBJ1-4; weak D call: TRBD1 (5 bases). V lost 3 bases to trimming and J lost 3 bases, with 15 bases between them. This CDR3 comprises 16 residues. Per the germline V gene, CDR1 is SGHRS and CDR2 is YFSETQ. DNA of the CDR3: TGCGCCAGCAGCTGGGGGACGGGGGGACCTAATGAAAAACTGTTTTTT. This translates into CASSWGTGGPNEKLFF.

This chain uses TRBV4-3 with TRBJ2-3; 11 bases map to TRBD2. The germline V gene encodes CDR1 LGHNA and CDR2 YSLEER. This CDR3 contains 17 residues. Trimming removed 4 bases from V and 1 base from J; junction bases left unmatched: 7. In nucleotides, the CDR3 is TGCGCCAGCAGCCGATTAGCGGGAGGGCCCGGCACAGATACGCAGTATTTT. Amino acid sequence: CASSRLAGGPGTDTQYF.

The chain employs TRBV7-9 and TRBJ2-5, with D possibly TRBD2 on 5 matching bases. Germline lookup yields CDR1 SEHNR and CDR2 FQNEAQ (reference sequence). The ends were cut back, 3 bases at V and 5 bases at J, with 16 bases in the middle. This CDR3 region has 15 residues. CDR3 protein: CASSFSLTGSETQYF. In DNA, the CDR3 is TGTGCCAGCAGCTTCTCCTTGACGGGAAGTGAGACCCAGTACTTC.

The gene calls are TRBV18 and TRBJ1-5, with 7 positions matching TRBD1. The CDR3 consists of 16 residues. Germline V CDR1 and CDR2: KGHSH, LQKENI. V shed 3 bases, J shed 2 bases, and the junction held 7 bases outside the gene matches. The CDR3 region is CASSPDRVYGNQPQHF. The CDR3 DNA is TGTGCCAGCTCACCTGACAGGGTGTACGGCAATCAGCCCCAGCATTTT.

This clone was detected only a few times. V usage is TRBV11-2 and J usage is TRBJ1-6; tentatively, D is TRBD1 (6 bases). From germline, CDR1 is SGHAT and CDR2 FQNNGV. This CDR3 comprises 14 residues. V was shortened by 10 bases and J by 0 bases, with 10 bases between the two germline ends. CDR3: CATQGSSYNSPLHF. CDR3 nucleotide sequence: TGTGCCACCCAGGGGAGCTCCTATAATTCACCCCTCCACTTT. The variable domain in full, completed from reference TRBV11-2 and TRBJ1-6, reads EAGVAQSPRYKIIEKRQSVAFWCNPISGHATLYWYQQILGQGPKLLIQFQNNGVVDDSQLPKDRFSAERLKGVDSTLKIQPAKLEDSAVYLCATQGSSYNSPLHFGNGTRLTVT.

This chain links TRBV9 with TRBJ2-7; D may be TRBD1 (6 bases). This CDR3 contains 15 residues. In germline, CDR1 is SGDLS, CDR2 YYNGEE. Trimming removed 0 bases at V and 2 bases at J, with 12 bases between. The CDR3 spells CASSVARQVTYEQYF. For the CDR3, the DNA is TGTGCCAGCAGCGTAGCTCGACAGGTAACCTACGAGCAGTACTTC.

This clone was seen a few times. The chain recombines TRBV28 with TRBJ2-5, with unresolved D. The J call may be faulty, since TRBJ2-7 better matches the DNA end. This CDR3 is 13 amino acids long. The germline V gene has CDR1 MDHEN and CDR2 SYDVKM. The CDR3 nucleotides are TGTGCCAGCAGTGCACCGAGCTCCTACGAGCAGTACTTC. Translation: CASSAPSSYEQYF.

The chain employs TRBV7-6 and TRBJ2-7; 10 bases are a match to TRBD1. The germline gives CDR1 SGHVS, CDR2 FNYEAQ. The CDR3 is made up of 14 amino acids. Trimming at V came to 3 bases and at J to 5 bases, leaving 4 bases not matched to a gene. This CDR3 is CASSLTGGIDEQYF. DNA for the CDR3: TGTGCCAGCAGCTTGACAGGGGGCATAGACGAGCAGTACTTC.